This section outlines one T cell receptor (beta chain) sequence together with its context. Its target is not known. CDR1 MGHRA and CDR2 YSYEKL come from the germline V gene. V was pared by 6 bases and J by 7 bases, with 10 bases of the junction left unmatched. The CDR3 loop spans 15 amino acids. PCR involved 60 Vbeta and 13 Jbeta primers. Sequenced by immunoSEQ multiplex PCR; TCRdb stores in-frame clones only, minus some. Of under 95,000 clones in the sample, 76% were seen once. This record belongs to a study of cytomegalovirus exposure and HLA in healthy donors. Study results and limitations: Reports credit the classifier with highly specific, highly sensitive diagnosis of cytomegalovirus status. A few chains linked to CMV were shown in vitro to be specific for CMV antigens.

This TCR was recovered from a man aged 25 to 45 in good health and CMV-seropositive. The chain combines TRBV4-1 with TRBJ2-1, with TRBD1 matching over 9 bases. The source material was PBMCs. CDR3: CASRHALQGANEQFF. CDR3 sequence (DNA): TGCGCCAGCAGGCATGCACTACAGGGGGCGAATGAGCAGTTCTTC.